This T cell receptor (beta chain) was observed in a study of blood T cell repertoires in COVID-19. Study information: T cells, B-cell-depleted T cells, or PBMCs supplied cDNA or gDNA.

The V and J ends lost 2 bases and 7 bases respectively, with 5 bases between them. The CDR3 is made up of 11 amino acids. Germline CDR1 and CDR2: SGHAT and FQNNGV. Cohorts were determined from participant-reported clinical history. Original analysis: Reference gene primer amplification in the assay estimated nucleated cell counts. Sequenced by immunoSEQ multiplex PCR; TCRdb stores in-frame clones only, minus some. V and J calls plus clone size are reproduced from that table; the DNA served to infer D and trimming. In the table there are about 200,000 clones, 86% of which are singletons. The receptor was derived from a man aged 40-55 years with acute COVID-19. The chain joins TRBV11-2 to TRBJ2-5; D may be TRBD1 (5 bases). Material: PBMCs or T cells enriched from blood (not recorded which). The CDR3 region is CASSLQGTQYF. The CDR3 region has the DNA TGTGCCAGCAGCTTACAGGGGACCCAGTACTTC.